This entry features one T cell receptor beta chain sequence. There is no known antigen for this receptor. Within one base of it there is no much larger clone, and no base qualities were kept. CDR3 length: 13 amino acids, cysteine to phenylalanine. Kept here is only the CDR3 DNA, which spans 39 bases and is read in frame from base 1. In the germline V gene, CDR1 corresponds to ENHRY and CDR2 to SYGVKD. V sheds 5 bases and J sheds 5 bases, leaving 10 bases between their ends. TCRdb shows the sequencer as Illumina HiSeq 1500. TCRdb cleaned the public reads at Q25 with fastp, built clones with MiXCR and kept in-frame beta chains. Merged by CDR3 protein, the rows form single entries marked with the most common genes and DNA. For this sample the table gives hundreds of thousands of distinct CDR3 sequences, of which 33% were detected only once. The ten largest account for about 20% of the sample. The data stem from a study of T cell repertoires in cytomegalovirus infection (dated by TCRdb to about 2019). About the full investigation: Alongside well-studied HLA-B-restricted epitopes, the peptide stimulations were aimed at recently identified HLA-C-restricted CMV epitopes, whose presentation resists viral immunomodulation. Donor HLA type was relevant to the analysis, because carriage of CMV infection together with the matching HLA type was indicated by public TCR beta signatures.

Here is what the overall study found, with its caveats: In both this cohort and an independent roughly 330-donor cohort, the cumulative frequency of public TCR beta family members distinguished carriers of CMV infection plus the relevant HLA type. The ex vivo response was dominated by HLA-C-restricted CMV-specific TCR beta clonotypes, and the single most frequent clonotype in two of eight donors was supplied by these HLA-C-restricted clonotypes.

What this sample's treatment or condition label stands for: in vitro stimulation with specific CMV peptide epitopes to enrich CMV-specific T cells. Sequenced here: cultured PBMCs, sampled from culture after CMV antigen stimulation. The V gene is TRBV10-3 and the J gene is TRBJ2-1; possibly the D gene is TRBD2, per 6 matching bases. This sequence was found in a human donor in good health (CMV status not recorded). Some clones in this sample may be carry-over from other donors' samples. The nucleotide sequence is given as TGTGCCATCAGTAGTACTAGCAACAATGAGCAGTTCTTC. This sequence encodes CAISSTSNNEQFF.